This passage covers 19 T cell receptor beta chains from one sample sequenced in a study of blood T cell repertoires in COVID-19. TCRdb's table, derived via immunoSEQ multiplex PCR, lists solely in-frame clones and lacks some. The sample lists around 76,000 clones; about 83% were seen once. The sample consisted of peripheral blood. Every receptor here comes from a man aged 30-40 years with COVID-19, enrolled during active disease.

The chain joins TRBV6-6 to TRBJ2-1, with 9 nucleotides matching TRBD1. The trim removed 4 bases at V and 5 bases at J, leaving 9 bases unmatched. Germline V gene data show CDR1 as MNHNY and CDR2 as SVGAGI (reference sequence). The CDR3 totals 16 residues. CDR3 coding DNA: TGTGCCAGCAGTTCCGCCGGGACAGGGATTAACAATGAGCAGTTCTTC. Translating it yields CASSSAGTGINNEQFF.

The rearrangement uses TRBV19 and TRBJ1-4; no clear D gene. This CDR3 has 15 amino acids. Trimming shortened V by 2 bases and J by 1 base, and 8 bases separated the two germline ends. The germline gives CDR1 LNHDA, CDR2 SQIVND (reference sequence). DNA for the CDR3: TGTGCCAGTAGTATAAGCGGCAGAACTAATGAAAAACTGTTTTTT. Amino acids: CASSISGRTNEKLFF. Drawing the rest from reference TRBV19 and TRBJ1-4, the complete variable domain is DGGITQSPKYLFRKEGQNVTLSCEQNLNHDAMYWYRQDPGQGLRLIYYSQIVNDFQKGDIAEGYSVSREKKESFPLTVTSAQKNPTAFYLCASSISGRTNEKLFFGSGTQLSVL.

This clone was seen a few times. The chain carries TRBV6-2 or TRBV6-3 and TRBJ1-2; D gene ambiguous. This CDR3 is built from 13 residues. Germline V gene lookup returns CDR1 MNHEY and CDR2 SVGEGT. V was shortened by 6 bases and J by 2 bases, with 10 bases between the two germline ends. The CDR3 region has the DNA TGTGCCAGCAGCCCACAGAAGAACTATGGCTACACCTTC. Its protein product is CASSPQKNYGYTF.

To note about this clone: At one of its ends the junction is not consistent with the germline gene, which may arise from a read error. The CDR3 nucleotides read TGTGCTAGCAGCTTGGGGGCGCCCACAGATACGCAGTATTTT. This translates into CASSLGAPTDTQYF. This sequence joins TRBV7-7 and TRBJ2-3; a possible D gene is TRBD1 (6 bases). This CDR3 has 14 residues. The germline V gene has CDR1 SSHAT and CDR2 FNYEAQ (reference sequence).

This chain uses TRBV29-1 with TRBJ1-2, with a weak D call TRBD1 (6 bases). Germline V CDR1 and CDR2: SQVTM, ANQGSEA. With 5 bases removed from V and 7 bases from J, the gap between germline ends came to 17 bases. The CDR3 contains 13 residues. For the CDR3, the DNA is TGCAGCGTTCTCCTACAGGGCTTAGCTGGCTACACCTTC. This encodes CSVLLQGLAGYTF.

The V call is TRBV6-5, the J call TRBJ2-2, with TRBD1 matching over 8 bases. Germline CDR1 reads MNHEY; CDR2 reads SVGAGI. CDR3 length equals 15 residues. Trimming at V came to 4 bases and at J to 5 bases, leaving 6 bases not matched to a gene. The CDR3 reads CASSWTGSQTGELFF. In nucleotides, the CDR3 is TGTGCCAGCAGTTGGACAGGGAGCCAAACCGGGGAGCTGTTTTTT.

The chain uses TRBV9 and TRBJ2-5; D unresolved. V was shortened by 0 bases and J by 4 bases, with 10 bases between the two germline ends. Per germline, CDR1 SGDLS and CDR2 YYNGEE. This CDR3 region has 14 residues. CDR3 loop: CASSVAQTLETQYF. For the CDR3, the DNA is TGTGCCAGCAGCGTAGCACAGACACTAGAGACCCAGTACTTC.

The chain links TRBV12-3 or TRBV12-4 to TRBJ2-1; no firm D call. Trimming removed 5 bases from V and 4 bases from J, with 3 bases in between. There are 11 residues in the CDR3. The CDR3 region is CASSQYNEQFF. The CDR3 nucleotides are TGTGCCAGCAGTCAATACAATGAGCAGTTCTTC.

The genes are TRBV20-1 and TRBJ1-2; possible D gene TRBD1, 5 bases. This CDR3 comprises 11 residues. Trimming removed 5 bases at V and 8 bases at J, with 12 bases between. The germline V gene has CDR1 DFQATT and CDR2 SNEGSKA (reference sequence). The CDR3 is CSAWGPGGYTF. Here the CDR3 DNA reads TGCAGTGCTTGGGGCCCAGGAGGCTACACCTTC.

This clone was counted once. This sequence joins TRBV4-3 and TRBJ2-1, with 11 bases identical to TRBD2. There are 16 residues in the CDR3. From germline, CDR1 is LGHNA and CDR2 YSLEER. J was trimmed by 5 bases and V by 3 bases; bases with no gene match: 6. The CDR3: CASSHPGTSGNNEQFF. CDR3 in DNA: TGCGCCAGCAGCCACCCCGGGACTAGCGGTAACAATGAGCAGTTCTTC.

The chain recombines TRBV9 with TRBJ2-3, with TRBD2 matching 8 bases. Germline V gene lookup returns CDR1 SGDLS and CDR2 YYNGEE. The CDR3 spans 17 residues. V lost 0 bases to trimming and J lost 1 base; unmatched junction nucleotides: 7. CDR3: CASSVGGTGGGTDTQYF. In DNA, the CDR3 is TGTGCCAGCAGCGTAGGAGGGACGGGAGGGGGCACAGATACGCAGTATTTT.

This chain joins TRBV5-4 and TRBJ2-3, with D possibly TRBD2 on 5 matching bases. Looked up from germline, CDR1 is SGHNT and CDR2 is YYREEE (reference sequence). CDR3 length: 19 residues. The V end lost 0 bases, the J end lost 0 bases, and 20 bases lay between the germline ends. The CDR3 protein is CASSLDGRLGRPSTDTQYF. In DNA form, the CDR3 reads TGTGCCAGCAGCTTGGATGGCCGGTTGGGGAGACCTAGCACAGATACGCAGTATTTT.

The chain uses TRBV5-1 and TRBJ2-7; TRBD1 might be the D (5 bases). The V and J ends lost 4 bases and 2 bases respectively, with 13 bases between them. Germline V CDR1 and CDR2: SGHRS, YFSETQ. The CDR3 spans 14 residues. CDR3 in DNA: TGCGCCAGCAGCCAGATGGCAGGGACCTACGAGCAGTACTTC. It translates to CASSQMAGTYEQYF.

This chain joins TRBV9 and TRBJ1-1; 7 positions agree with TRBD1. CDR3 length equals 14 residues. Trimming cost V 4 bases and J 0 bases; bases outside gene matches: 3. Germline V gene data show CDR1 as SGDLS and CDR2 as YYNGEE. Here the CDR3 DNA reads TGTGCCAGCAGCACGGACAGGTTGAACACTGAAGCTTTCTTT. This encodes CASSTDRLNTEAFF. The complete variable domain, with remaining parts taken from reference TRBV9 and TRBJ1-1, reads DSGVTQTPKHLITATGQRVTLRCSPRSGDLSVYWYQQSLDQGLQFLIQYYNGEERAKGNILERFSAQQFPDLHSELNLSSLELGDSALYFCASSTDRLNTEAFFGQGTRLTVV.

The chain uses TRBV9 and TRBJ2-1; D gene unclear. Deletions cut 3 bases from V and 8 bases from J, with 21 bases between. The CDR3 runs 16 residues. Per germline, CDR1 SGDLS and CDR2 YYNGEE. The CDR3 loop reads CASSGLDSGQLDEQFF. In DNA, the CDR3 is TGTGCCAGCAGCGGGCTCGATTCGGGTCAGTTAGATGAGCAGTTCTTC.

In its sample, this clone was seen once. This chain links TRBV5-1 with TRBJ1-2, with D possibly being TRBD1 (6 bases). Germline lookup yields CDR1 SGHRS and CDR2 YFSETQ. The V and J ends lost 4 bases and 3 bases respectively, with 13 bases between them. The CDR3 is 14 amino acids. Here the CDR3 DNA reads TGCGCCAGCAGCCTAACAGGGAAAGACTATGGCTACACCTTC. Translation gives CASSLTGKDYGYTF.

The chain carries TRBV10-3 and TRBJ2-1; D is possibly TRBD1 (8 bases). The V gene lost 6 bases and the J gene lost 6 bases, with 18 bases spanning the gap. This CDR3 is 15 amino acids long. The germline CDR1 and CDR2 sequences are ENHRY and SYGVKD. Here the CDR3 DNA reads TGTGCCATCAGGACCGGACAGGGAGGGTCCAATGAGCAGTTCTTC. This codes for CAIRTGQGGSNEQFF.

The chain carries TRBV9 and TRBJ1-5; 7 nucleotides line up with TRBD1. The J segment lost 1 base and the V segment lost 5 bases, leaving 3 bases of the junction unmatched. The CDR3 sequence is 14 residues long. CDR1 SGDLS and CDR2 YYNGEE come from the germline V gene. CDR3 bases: TGTGCCAGCAGTGAGGGACAGAGCAATCAGCCCCAGCATTTT. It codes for CASSEGQSNQPQHF.

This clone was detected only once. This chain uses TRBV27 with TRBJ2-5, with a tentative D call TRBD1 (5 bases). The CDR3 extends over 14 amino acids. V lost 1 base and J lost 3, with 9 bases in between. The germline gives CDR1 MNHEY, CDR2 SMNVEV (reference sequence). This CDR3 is CASSLLGQEETQYF. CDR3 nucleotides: TGTGCCAGCAGTTTATTAGGACAAGAAGAGACCCAGTACTTC.